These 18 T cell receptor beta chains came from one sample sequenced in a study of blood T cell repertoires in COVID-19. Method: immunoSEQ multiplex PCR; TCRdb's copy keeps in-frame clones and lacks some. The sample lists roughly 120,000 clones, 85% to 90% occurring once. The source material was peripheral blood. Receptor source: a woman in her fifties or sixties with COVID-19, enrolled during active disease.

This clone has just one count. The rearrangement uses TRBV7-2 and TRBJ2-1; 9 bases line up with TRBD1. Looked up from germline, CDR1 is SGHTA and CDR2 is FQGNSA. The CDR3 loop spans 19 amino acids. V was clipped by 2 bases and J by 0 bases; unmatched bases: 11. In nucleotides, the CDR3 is TGTGCCAGCAGCTTATTTGGGACAGGGCGTAATAGCTCCTACAATGAGCAGTTCTTC. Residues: CASSLFGTGRNSSYNEQFF. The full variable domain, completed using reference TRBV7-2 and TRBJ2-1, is GAGVSQSPSNKVTEKGKDVELRCDPISGHTALYWYRQSLGQGLEFLIYFQGNSAPDKSGLPSDRFSAERTGGSVSTLTIQRTQQEDSAVYLCASSLFGTGRNSSYNEQFFGPGTRLTVL.

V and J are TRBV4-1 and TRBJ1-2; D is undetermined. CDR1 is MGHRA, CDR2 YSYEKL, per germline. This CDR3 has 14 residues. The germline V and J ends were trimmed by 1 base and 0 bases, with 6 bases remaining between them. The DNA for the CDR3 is TGCGCCAGCAGCCAAGGGGGAGCTAACTATGGCTACACCTTC. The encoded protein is CASSQGGANYGYTF.

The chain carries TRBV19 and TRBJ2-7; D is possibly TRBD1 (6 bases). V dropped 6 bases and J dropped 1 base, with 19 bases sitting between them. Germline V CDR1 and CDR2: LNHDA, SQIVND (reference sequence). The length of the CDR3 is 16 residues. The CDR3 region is CASSPLVGHQSYEQYF. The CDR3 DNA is TGTGCCAGTAGCCCGTTGGTGGGACATCAGTCCTACGAGCAGTACTTC. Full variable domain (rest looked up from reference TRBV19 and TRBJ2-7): DGGITQSPKYLFRKEGQNVTLSCEQNLNHDAMYWYRQDPGQGLRLIYYSQIVNDFQKGDIAEGYSVSREKKESFPLTVTSAQKNPTAFYLCASSPLVGHQSYEQYFGPGTRLTVT.

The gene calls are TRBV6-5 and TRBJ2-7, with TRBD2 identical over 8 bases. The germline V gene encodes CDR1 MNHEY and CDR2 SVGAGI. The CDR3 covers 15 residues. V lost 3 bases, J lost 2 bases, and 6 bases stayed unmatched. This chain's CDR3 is CASSYSGGETYEQYF. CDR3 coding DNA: TGTGCCAGCAGTTATTCGGGAGGGGAAACCTACGAGCAGTACTTC.

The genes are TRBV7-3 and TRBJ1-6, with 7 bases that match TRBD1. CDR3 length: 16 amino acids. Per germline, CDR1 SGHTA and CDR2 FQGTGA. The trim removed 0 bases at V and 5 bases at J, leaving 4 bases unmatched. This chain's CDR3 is CASSLTGQPDNSPLHF. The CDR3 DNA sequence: TGTGCCAGCAGCTTAACGGGACAGCCTGATAATTCACCCCTCCACTTT.

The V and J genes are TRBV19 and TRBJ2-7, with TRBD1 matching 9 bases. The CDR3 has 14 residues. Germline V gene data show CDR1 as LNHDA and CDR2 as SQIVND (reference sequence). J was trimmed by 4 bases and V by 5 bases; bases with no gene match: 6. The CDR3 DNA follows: TGTGCCAGTAGTGACACAGGGGGCGGGTACGAGCAGTACTTC. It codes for CASSDTGGGYEQYF.

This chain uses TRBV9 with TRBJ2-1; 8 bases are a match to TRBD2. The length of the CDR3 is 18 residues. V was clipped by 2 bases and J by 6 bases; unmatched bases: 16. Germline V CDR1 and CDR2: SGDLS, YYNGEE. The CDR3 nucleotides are TGTGCCAGCAGCGTGCGGGGGGAAGGAGGGTTTAGTTTCAATGAGCAGTTCTTC. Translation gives CASSVRGEGGFSFNEQFF.

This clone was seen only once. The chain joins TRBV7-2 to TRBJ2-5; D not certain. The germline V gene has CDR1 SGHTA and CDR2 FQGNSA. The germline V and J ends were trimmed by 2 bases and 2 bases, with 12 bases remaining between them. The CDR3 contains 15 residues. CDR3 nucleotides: TGTGCCAGCAGCTTAAGCGCCGCACAACAAGAGACCCAGTACTTC. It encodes CASSLSAAQQETQYF. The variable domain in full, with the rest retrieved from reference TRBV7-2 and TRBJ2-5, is GAGVSQSPSNKVTEKGKDVELRCDPISGHTALYWYRQSLGQGLEFLIYFQGNSAPDKSGLPSDRFSAERTGGSVSTLTIQRTQQEDSAVYLCASSLSAAQQETQYFGPGTRLLVL.

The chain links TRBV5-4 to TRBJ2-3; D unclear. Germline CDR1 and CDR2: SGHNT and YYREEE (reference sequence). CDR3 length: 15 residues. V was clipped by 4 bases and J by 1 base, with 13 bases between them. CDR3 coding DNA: TGTGCCAGCAGCAGCCCGGTGATCGGCACAGATACGCAGTATTTT. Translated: CASSSPVIGTDTQYF.

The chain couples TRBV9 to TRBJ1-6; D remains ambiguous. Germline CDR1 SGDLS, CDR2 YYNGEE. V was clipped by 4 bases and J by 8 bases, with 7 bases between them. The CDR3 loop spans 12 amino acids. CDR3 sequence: CASSTDYSPLHF. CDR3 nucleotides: TGTGCCAGCAGCACCGACTATTCACCCCTCCACTTT.

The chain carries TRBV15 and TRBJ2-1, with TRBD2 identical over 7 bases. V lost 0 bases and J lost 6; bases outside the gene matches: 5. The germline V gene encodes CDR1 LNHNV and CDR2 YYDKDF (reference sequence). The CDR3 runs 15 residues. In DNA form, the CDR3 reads TGTGCCACCAGCAGAGACCCGGGGGGTATCAATGAGCAGTTCTTC. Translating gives CATSRDPGGINEQFF.

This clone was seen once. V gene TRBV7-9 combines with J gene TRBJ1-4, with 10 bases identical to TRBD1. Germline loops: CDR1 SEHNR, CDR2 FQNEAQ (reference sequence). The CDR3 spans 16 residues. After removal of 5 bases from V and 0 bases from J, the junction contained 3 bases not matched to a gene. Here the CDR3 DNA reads TGTGCCAGCAGCCATGGACAGGGGGCAACTAATGAAAAACTGTTTTTT. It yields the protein CASSHGQGATNEKLFF. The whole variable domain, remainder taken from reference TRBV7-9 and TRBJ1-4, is DTGVSQNPRHKITKRGQNVTFRCDPISEHNRLYWYRQTLGQGPEFLTYFQNEAQLEKSRLLSDRFSAERPKGSFSTLEIQRTEQGDSAMYLCASSHGQGATNEKLFFGSGTQLSVL.

The CDR3 sequence: CASSLQRDTEAFF. The CDR3 DNA reads as TGCGCCAGCAGCTTGCAGAGGGACACTGAAGCTTTCTTT. V gene TRBV5-1 combines with J gene TRBJ1-1; D is ambiguous. V lost 1 base to trimming and J lost 3 bases, with 7 bases between them. The CDR3 sequence is 13 residues long. Looked up from germline, CDR1 is SGHRS and CDR2 is YFSETQ.

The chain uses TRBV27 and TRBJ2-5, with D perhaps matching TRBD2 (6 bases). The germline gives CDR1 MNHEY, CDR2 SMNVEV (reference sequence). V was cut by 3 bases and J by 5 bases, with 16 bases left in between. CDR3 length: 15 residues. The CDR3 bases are TGTGCCAGCAGTTTGGGGCGGGGCGGTCCGGAGACCCAGTACTTC. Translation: CASSLGRGGPETQYF.

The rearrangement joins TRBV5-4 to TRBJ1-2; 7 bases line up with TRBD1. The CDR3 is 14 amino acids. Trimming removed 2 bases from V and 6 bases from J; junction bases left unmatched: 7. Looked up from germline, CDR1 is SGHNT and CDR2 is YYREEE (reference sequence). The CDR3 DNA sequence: TGTGCCAGCAGCTTTGGAGGGGGCGCCGATGGCTACACCTTC. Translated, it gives CASSFGGGADGYTF.

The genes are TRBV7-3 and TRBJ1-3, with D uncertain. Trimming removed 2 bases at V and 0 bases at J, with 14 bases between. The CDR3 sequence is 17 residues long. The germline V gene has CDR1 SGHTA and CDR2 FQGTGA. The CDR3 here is CASSLEGPPASGNTIYF. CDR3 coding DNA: TGTGCCAGCAGCTTAGAGGGTCCTCCCGCCTCTGGAAACACCATATATTTT.

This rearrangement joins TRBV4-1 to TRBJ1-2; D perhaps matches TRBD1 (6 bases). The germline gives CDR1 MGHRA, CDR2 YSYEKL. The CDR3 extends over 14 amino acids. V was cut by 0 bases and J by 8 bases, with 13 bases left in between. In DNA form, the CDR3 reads TGCGCCAGCAGCCAAGAACAGGGCCTTCAAGGCTACACCTTC. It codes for CASSQEQGLQGYTF.

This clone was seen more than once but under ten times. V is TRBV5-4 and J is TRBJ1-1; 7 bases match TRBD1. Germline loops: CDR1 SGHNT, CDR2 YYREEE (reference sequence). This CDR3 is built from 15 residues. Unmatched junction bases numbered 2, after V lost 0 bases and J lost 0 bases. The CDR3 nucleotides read TGTGCCAGCAGCTTGGAGGGGGCCCTGAACACTGAAGCTTTCTTT. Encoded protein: CASSLEGALNTEAFF.